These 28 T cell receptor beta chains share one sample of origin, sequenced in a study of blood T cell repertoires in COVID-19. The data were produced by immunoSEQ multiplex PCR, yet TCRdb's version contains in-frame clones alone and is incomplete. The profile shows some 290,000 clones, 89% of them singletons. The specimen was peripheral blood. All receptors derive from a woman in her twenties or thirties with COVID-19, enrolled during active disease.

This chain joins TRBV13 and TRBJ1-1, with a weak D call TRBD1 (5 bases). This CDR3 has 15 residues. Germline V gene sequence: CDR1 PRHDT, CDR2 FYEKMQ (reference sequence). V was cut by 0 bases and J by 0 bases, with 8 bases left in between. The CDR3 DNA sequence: TGTGCCAGCAGCTTAGGGACAGTAGTGAACACTGAAGCTTTCTTT. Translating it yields CASSLGTVVNTEAFF.

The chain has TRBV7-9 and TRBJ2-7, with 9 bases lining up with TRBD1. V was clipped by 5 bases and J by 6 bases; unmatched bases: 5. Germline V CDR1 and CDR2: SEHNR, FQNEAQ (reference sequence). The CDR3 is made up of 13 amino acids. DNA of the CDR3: TGTGCCAGCAGCGGGGGACAGGGTCCCGAGCAGTACTTC. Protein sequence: CASSGGQGPEQYF.

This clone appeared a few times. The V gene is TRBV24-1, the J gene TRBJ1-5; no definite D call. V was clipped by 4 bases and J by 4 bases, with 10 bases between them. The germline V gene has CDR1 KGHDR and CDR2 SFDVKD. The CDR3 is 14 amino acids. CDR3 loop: CATSDRSQNQPQHF. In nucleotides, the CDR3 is TGTGCCACCAGTGACCGATCCCAGAATCAGCCCCAGCATTTT.

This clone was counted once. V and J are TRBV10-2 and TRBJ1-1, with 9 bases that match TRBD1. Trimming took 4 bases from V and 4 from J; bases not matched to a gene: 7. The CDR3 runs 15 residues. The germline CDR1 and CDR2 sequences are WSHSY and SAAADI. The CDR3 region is CASSVLQGAVTEAFF. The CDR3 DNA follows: TGCGCCAGCAGTGTACTACAGGGGGCGGTCACTGAAGCTTTCTTT.

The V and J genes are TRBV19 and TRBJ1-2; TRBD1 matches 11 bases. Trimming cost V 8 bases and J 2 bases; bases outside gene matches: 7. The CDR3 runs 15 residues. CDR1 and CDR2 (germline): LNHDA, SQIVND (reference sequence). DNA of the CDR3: TGTGCCAGTTGGACAGGGGGCGCGAGCAACTATGGCTACACCTTC. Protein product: CASWTGGASNYGYTF.

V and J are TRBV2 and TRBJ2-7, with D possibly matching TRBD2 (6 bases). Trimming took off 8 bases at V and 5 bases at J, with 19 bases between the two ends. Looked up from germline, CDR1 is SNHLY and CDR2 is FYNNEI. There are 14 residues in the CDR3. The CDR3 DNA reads TGTGCCAGCTCGGGACTCCCATTCCTCAACGAGCAGTACTTC. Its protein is CASSGLPFLNEQYF.

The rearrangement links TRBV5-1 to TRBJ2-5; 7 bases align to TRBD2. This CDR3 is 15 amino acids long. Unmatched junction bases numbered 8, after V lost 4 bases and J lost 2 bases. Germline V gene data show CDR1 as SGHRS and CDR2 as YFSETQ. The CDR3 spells CASSAASGGQETQYF. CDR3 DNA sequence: TGCGCCAGCAGCGCCGCTAGCGGCGGGCAAGAGACCCAGTACTTC.

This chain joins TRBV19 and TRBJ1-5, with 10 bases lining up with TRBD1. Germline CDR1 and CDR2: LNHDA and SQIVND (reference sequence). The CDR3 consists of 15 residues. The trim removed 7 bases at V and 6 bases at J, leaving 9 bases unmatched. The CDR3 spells CASTSDRGNVQPQHF. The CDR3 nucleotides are TGTGCCAGTACCTCGGACAGGGGGAACGTTCAGCCCCAGCATTTT.

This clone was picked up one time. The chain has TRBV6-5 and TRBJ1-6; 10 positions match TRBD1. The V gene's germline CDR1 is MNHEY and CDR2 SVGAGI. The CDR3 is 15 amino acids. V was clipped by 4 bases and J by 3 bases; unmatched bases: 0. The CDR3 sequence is CASSWDRGYNSPLHF. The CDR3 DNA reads TGTGCCAGCAGTTGGGACAGGGGCTATAATTCACCCCTCCACTTT.

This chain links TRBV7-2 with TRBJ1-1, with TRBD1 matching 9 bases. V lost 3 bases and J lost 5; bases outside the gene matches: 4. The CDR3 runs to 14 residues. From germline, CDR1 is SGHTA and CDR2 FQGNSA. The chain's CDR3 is CASSLMTGGTEAFF. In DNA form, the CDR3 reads TGTGCCAGCAGCTTGATGACAGGGGGGACTGAAGCTTTCTTT.

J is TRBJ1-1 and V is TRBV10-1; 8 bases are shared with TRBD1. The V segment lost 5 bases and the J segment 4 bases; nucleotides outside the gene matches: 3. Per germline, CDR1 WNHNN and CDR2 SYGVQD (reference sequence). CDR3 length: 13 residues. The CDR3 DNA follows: TGCGCCAGCAGTTCCGGACAGGGCACTGAAGCTTTCTTT. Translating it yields CASSSGQGTEAFF.

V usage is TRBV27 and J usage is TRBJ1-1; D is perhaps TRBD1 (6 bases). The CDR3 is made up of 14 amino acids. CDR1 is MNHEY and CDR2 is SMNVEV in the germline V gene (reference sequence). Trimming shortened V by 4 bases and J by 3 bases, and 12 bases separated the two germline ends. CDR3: CASSSGHPDTEAFF. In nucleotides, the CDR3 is TGTGCCAGCAGTTCGGGACACCCGGACACTGAAGCTTTCTTT.

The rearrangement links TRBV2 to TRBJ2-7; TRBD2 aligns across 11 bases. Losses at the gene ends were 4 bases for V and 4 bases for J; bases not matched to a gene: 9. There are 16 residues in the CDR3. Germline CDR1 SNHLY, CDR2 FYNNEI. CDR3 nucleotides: TGTGCCAGCAGTGGCAGAGAGACTAGCGGGGAGTACGAGCAGTACTTC. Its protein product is CASSGRETSGEYEQYF.

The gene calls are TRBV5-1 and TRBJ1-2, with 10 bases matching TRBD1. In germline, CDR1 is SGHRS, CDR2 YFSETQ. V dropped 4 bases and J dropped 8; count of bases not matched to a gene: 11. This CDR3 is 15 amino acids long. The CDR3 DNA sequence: TGCGCCAGCAGCCCCCCGGACAGGGGGGCTCTAGGCTACACCTTC. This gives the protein CASSPPDRGALGYTF.

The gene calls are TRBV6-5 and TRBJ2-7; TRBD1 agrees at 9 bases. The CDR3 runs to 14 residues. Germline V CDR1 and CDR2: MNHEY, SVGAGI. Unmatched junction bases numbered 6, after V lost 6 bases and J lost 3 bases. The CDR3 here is CASSPGTGFYEQYF. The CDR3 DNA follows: TGTGCCAGCAGCCCCGGGACAGGGTTCTACGAGCAGTACTTC.

This chain's CDR3 is CATSRVRGSGTEAFF. The CDR3 DNA follows: TGTGCCACCAGCAGAGTGCGCGGGTCGGGCACTGAAGCTTTCTTT. V and J are TRBV15 and TRBJ1-1; no definite D call. The CDR3 is 15 amino acids. The germline V gene encodes CDR1 LNHNV and CDR2 YYDKDF (reference sequence). The V gene lost 1 base and the J gene lost 4 bases, with 13 bases spanning the gap.

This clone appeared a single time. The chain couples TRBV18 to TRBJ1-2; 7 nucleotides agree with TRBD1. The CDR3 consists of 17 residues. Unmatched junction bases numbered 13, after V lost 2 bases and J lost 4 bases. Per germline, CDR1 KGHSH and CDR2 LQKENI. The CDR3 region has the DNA TGTGCCAGCTCACCAATAGGCCCTCAGCGACAGGGCTATGGCTACACCTTC. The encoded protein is CASSPIGPQRQGYGYTF.

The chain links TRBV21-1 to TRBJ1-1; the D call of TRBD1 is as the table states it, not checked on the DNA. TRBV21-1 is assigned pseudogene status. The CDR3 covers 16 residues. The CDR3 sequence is CASNPDRESMNTEAFF. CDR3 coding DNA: TGTGCCAGCAATCCCGACAGGGAGAGTATGAACACTGAAGCTTTCTTT.

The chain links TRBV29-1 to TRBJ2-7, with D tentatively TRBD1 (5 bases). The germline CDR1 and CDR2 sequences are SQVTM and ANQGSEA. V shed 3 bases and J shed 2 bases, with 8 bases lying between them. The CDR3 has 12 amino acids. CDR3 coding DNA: TGCAGCGTTGATCAGGGAACCTACGAGCAGTACTTC. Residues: CSVDQGTYEQYF.

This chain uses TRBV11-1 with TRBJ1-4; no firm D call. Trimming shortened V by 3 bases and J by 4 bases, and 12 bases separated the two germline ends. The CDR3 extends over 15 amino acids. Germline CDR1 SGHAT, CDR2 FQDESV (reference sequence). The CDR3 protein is CASSFLGARNEKLFF. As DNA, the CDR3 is TGTGCCAGCAGCTTCTTGGGAGCTCGTAATGAAAAACTGTTTTTT.

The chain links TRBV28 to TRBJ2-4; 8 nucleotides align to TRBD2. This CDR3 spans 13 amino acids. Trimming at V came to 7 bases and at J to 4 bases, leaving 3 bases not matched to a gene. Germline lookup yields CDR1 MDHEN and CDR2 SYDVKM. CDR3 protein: CASMGLGKNIQYF. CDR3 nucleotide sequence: TGTGCCAGCATGGGACTAGGTAAAAACATTCAGTACTTC.

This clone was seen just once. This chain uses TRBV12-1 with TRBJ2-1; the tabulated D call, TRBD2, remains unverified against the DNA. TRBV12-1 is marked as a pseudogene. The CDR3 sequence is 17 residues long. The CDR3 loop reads CVSPVSRSHFSYNEQFF. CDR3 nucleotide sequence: TGTGTCTCACCGGTTAGCCGGTCCCACTTCTCCTACAATGAGCAGTTCTTC.

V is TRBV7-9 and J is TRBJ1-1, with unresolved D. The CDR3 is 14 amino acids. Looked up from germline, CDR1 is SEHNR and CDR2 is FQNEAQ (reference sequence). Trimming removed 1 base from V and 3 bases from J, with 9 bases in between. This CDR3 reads CASSLVRGDTEAFF. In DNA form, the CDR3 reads TGTGCCAGCAGCTTAGTCCGGGGTGACACTGAAGCTTTCTTT.

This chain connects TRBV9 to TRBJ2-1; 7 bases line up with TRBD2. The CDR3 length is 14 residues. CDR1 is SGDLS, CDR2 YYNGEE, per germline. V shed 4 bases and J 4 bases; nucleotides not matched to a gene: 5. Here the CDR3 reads CASSKSGAYNEQFF. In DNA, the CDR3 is TGTGCCAGCAGCAAAAGCGGGGCATACAATGAGCAGTTCTTC.

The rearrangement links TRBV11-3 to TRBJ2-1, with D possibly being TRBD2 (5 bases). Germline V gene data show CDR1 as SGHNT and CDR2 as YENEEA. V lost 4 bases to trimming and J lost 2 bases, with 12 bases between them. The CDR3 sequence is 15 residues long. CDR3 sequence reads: CASSSGLIAYNEQFF. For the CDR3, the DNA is TGTGCCAGCAGCTCCGGACTGATAGCCTACAATGAGCAGTTCTTC.

CDR3 nucleotide sequence: TGCAGCGTACCCCGGGACAGCTCCTACGAGCAGTACTTC. Translation: CSVPRDSSYEQYF. This chain uses TRBV29-1 with TRBJ2-7; 7 bases match TRBD1. The trim removed 6 bases at V and 0 bases at J, leaving 5 bases unmatched. This CDR3 has 13 amino acids. Germline CDR1 and CDR2: SQVTM and ANQGSEA.

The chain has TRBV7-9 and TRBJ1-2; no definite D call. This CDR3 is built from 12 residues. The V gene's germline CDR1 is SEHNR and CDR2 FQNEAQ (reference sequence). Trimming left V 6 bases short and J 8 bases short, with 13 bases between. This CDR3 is CASSRALEGYTF. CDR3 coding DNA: TGTGCCAGCAGTCGCGCGCTGGAGGGCTACACCTTC.

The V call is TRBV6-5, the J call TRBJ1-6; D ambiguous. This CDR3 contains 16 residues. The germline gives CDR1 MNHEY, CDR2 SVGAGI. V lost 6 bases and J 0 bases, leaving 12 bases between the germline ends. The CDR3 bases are TGTGCCAGCAGCTACAGTTCGAGCTCCTATAATTCACCCCTCCACTTT. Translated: CASSYSSSSYNSPLHF.